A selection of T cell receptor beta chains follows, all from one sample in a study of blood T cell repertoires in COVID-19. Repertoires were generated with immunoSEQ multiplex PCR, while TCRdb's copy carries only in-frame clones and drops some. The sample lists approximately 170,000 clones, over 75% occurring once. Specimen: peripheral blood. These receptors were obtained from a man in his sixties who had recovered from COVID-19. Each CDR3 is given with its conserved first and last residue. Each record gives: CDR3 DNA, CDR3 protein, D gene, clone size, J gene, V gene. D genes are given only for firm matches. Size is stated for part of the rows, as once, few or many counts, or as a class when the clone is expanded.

cdr3_nt: TGTGCCAGCAGCCCTGGGGTAGCGGGGTTACAAGAGACCCAGTACTTC
cdr3_aa: CASSPGVAGLQETQYF
d_call: TRBD2
clone_size: NA
j_call: TRBJ2-5
v_call: TRBV7-3

cdr3_nt: TGTGCCAGCAGGGGGACAGGCAGCTACGAGCAGTACTTC
cdr3_aa: CASRGTGSYEQYF
d_call: TRBD1
clone_size: NA
j_call: TRBJ2-7
v_call: TRBV12-3/TRBV12-4

cdr3_nt: TGTGCCAGCAGCCTAACCGGGACAGGTCCCAATAATTCACCCCTCCACTTT
cdr3_aa: CASSLTGTGPNNSPLHF
d_call: TRBD1
clone_size: few
j_call: TRBJ1-6
v_call: TRBV7-9

cdr3_nt: TGTGCCAGCAGTGAAAGCCCCGACATATACGAGCAGTACTTC
cdr3_aa: CASSESPDIYEQYF
d_call: NA
clone_size: NA
j_call: TRBJ2-7
v_call: TRBV6-1

cdr3_nt: TGTGCCAGCAGCCCTACAGGGTACGAGCAGTACTTC
cdr3_aa: CASSPTGYEQYF
d_call: NA
clone_size: NA
j_call: TRBJ2-7
v_call: TRBV7-9

cdr3_nt: TGTGCCAGCAGCTTAGCAAACCCGGGACAGATCTCTGGAAACACCATATATTTT
cdr3_aa: CASSLANPGQISGNTIYF
d_call: TRBD1
clone_size: NA
j_call: TRBJ1-3
v_call: TRBV11-2

cdr3_nt: TGTGCCAGCAGCGCAGGGGGACATCCCTACAATGAGCAGTTCTTC
cdr3_aa: CASSAGGHPYNEQFF
d_call: TRBD1
clone_size: NA
j_call: TRBJ2-1
v_call: TRBV9

cdr3_nt: TGTGCCAGCAGCTTGGTTCCCTCGAGGGAGACCCAGTACTTC
cdr3_aa: CASSLVPSRETQYF
d_call: NA
clone_size: once
j_call: TRBJ2-5
v_call: TRBV5-6

cdr3_nt: TGTGCCAGCCGATCTACCGGGACAGGGGGTGGGACTGAAGCTTTCTTT
cdr3_aa: CASRSTGTGGGTEAFF
d_call: TRBD1
clone_size: NA
j_call: TRBJ1-1
v_call: TRBV27

cdr3_nt: TGTGCCATCAGTGACGGGGTTAGCGGGGGGGCCACAGATACGCAGTATTTT
cdr3_aa: CAISDGVSGGATDTQYF
d_call: TRBD2
clone_size: NA
j_call: TRBJ2-3
v_call: TRBV10-3

cdr3_nt: TGTGCCAGCAGCTTAAGGGGGACCTACGAGCAGTACTTC
cdr3_aa: CASSLRGTYEQYF
d_call: NA
clone_size: few
j_call: TRBJ2-7
v_call: TRBV7-2

cdr3_nt: TGTGCCAGCAGTTTGGCAAACTATGGCTACACCTTC
cdr3_aa: CASSLANYGYTF
d_call: NA
clone_size: NA
j_call: TRBJ1-2
v_call: TRBV12-3/TRBV12-4

cdr3_nt: TGTGCCTGGAGAGAACAGTGGGATGGCTACACCTTC
cdr3_aa: CAWREQWDGYTF
d_call: NA
clone_size: NA
j_call: TRBJ1-2
v_call: TRBV30

cdr3_nt: TGTGCCAGCAGCCTTAGCGGGGGGGCCTACGAGCAGTACTTC
cdr3_aa: CASSLSGGAYEQYF
d_call: TRBD2
clone_size: NA
j_call: TRBJ2-7
v_call: TRBV14

cdr3_nt: TGTGCCAGCAGTACAGGGGGCAGGAACACTGAAGCTTTCTTT
cdr3_aa: CASSTGGRNTEAFF
d_call: TRBD1
clone_size: NA
j_call: TRBJ1-1
v_call: TRBV27

cdr3_nt: TGTGCCAGCAGCTTAGTCGGCGGATCCTACAATGAGCAGTTCTTC
cdr3_aa: CASSLVGGSYNEQFF
d_call: NA
clone_size: NA
j_call: TRBJ2-1
v_call: TRBV7-8

cdr3_nt: TGTGCCAGTATAAGTCCTGGGGACGTCCGGAGGGGTGAAGCTTTCTTT
cdr3_aa: CASISPGDVRRGEAFF
d_call: NA
clone_size: NA
j_call: TRBJ1-1
v_call: TRBV19

cdr3_nt: TGTGCCAGCAGCCACCCTAGTCACAATGAGCAGTTCTTC
cdr3_aa: CASSHPSHNEQFF
d_call: NA
clone_size: NA
j_call: TRBJ2-1
v_call: TRBV6-5

cdr3_nt: TGCGCCAGCAGCCCCGAAGGGGACAGGGGGCTGTATGGCTACACCTTC
cdr3_aa: CASSPEGDRGLYGYTF
d_call: TRBD1
clone_size: NA
j_call: TRBJ1-2
v_call: TRBV5-1

cdr3_nt: TGTGCCGGGAGGACAAACTATGGCTACACCTTC
cdr3_aa: CAGRTNYGYTF
d_call: NA
clone_size: NA
j_call: TRBJ1-2
v_call: TRBV28

cdr3_nt: TGTGCCAGTAGTCCCGGACTAGCGGGGCCCACAGATACGCAGTATTTT
cdr3_aa: CASSPGLAGPTDTQYF
d_call: TRBD2
clone_size: NA
j_call: TRBJ2-3
v_call: TRBV19

cdr3_nt: TGTGCCAGCAGCTTAGTGCAGGGTGGAAAGTACGAGCAGTACTTC
cdr3_aa: CASSLVQGGKYEQYF
d_call: NA
clone_size: NA
j_call: TRBJ2-7
v_call: TRBV7-9

cdr3_nt: TGTGCCAGCAGCTCCAGGACAGGGGGCACTGAAGCTTTCTTT
cdr3_aa: CASSSRTGGTEAFF
d_call: TRBD1
clone_size: NA
j_call: TRBJ1-1
v_call: TRBV7-9

cdr3_nt: TGTGCCTGGAGTGTTTCTCGGGGTGATAATGAAAAACTGTTTTTT
cdr3_aa: CAWSVSRGDNEKLFF
d_call: NA
clone_size: once
j_call: TRBJ1-4
v_call: TRBV30

cdr3_nt: TGTGCCAGCAGCGCCCGGGACAGAGCTAACTATGGCTACACCTTC
cdr3_aa: CASSARDRANYGYTF
d_call: TRBD1
clone_size: NA
j_call: TRBJ1-2
v_call: TRBV9

cdr3_nt: TGCGCCAGCAGCCCTCAGGGCGGCGGAAACACCATATATTTT
cdr3_aa: CASSPQGGGNTIYF
d_call: NA
clone_size: NA
j_call: TRBJ1-3
v_call: TRBV4-3

cdr3_nt: TGTGCTAGTGGTTTGGAGGGGGGGACTGAAGCTTTCTTT
cdr3_aa: CASGLEGGTEAFF
d_call: NA
clone_size: NA
j_call: TRBJ1-1
v_call: TRBV12-5

cdr3_nt: TGTGCCAGCAGCTTAAGTGGGGCCGGCTACACCTTC
cdr3_aa: CASSLSGAGYTF
d_call: NA
clone_size: NA
j_call: TRBJ1-2
v_call: TRBV11-2

cdr3_nt: TGTGCCAGCAGTGGACGGCGGGGGGGAGCTGAAGCTTTCTTT
cdr3_aa: CASSGRRGGAEAFF
d_call: NA
clone_size: NA
j_call: TRBJ1-1
v_call: TRBV2

cdr3_nt: TGTGCCAGCGTTTGGGCCAGCTCTATTGGCTACACCTTC
cdr3_aa: CASVWASSIGYTF
d_call: NA
clone_size: once
j_call: TRBJ1-2
v_call: TRBV6-5

cdr3_nt: TGTGCCAGTAGTATCATATTTGCGGGGGCCAGGTACAATGAGCAGTTCTTC
cdr3_aa: CASSIIFAGARYNEQFF
d_call: NA
clone_size: NA
j_call: TRBJ2-1
v_call: TRBV19

cdr3_nt: TGTGCCAGCAGTTTTCGGGGCTCCTACGAGCAGTACTTC
cdr3_aa: CASSFRGSYEQYF
d_call: NA
clone_size: NA
j_call: TRBJ2-7
v_call: TRBV27

cdr3_nt: TGTGCCAGCAGCCCACAGGGCGGCGGAAACACCATATATTTT
cdr3_aa: CASSPQGGGNTIYF
d_call: NA
clone_size: few
j_call: TRBJ1-3
v_call: TRBV7-8

cdr3_nt: TGTGCCAGCAGGACGACTAGCGAAGAGACCCAGTACTTC
cdr3_aa: CASRTTSEETQYF
d_call: TRBD2
clone_size: NA
j_call: TRBJ2-5
v_call: TRBV12-3/TRBV12-4

cdr3_nt: TGTGCCAGCAGCTCGGCCCCGGCGGTGAACACCGGGGAGCTGTTTTTT
cdr3_aa: CASSSAPAVNTGELFF
d_call: NA
clone_size: NA
j_call: TRBJ2-2
v_call: TRBV5-6

cdr3_nt: TGCGCCAGCAGCCAAGGAAAAACAGGCCGCTACGAGCAGTACTTC
cdr3_aa: CASSQGKTGRYEQYF
d_call: NA
clone_size: NA
j_call: TRBJ2-7
v_call: TRBV4-3

cdr3_nt: TGTGCCAGCAGCCAGTTGATGGCGGGATCAAGCTCCTACGAGCAGTACTTC
cdr3_aa: CASSQLMAGSSSYEQYF
d_call: NA
clone_size: NA
j_call: TRBJ2-7
v_call: TRBV3-1/TRBV3-2

cdr3_nt: TGTGCCAGCAGTGGGGACAGGGAATTGGTTAGCAATCAGCCCCAGCATTTT
cdr3_aa: CASSGDRELVSNQPQHF
d_call: TRBD1
clone_size: once
j_call: TRBJ1-5
v_call: TRBV25-1

cdr3_nt: TGTGCCAGCAGCGCGGGACAGGACAACTATGGCTACACCTTC
cdr3_aa: CASSAGQDNYGYTF
d_call: TRBD1
clone_size: NA
j_call: TRBJ1-2
v_call: TRBV3-1/TRBV3-2

cdr3_nt: TGTGCCAGCAGTTTATTCGGTCTTGCCCCGGAAGCTTTCTTT
cdr3_aa: CASSLFGLAPEAFF
d_call: NA
clone_size: NA
j_call: TRBJ1-1
v_call: TRBV27

cdr3_nt: TGTGCCATCAGGGGGGTGGAGGGTGAGCAGTTCTTC
cdr3_aa: CAIRGVEGEQFF
d_call: NA
clone_size: NA
j_call: TRBJ2-1
v_call: TRBV10-3

cdr3_nt: TGCGCCAGCAGCGGCACGACAGGATACAACATTCAGTACTTC
cdr3_aa: CASSGTTGYNIQYF
d_call: NA
clone_size: NA
j_call: TRBJ2-4
v_call: TRBV5-1

cdr3_nt: TGTGCCAGCACCGAAGGGGTAGGCCCCTATGGCTACACCTTC
cdr3_aa: CASTEGVGPYGYTF
d_call: NA
clone_size: once
j_call: TRBJ1-2
v_call: TRBV2

cdr3_nt: TGCGCCAGCAGCTTACGACAGGGGGGATCACCCCTCCACTTT
cdr3_aa: CASSLRQGGSPLHF
d_call: TRBD1
clone_size: NA
j_call: TRBJ1-6
v_call: TRBV5-1

cdr3_nt: TGCGCCAGCAGCTTGGGGGACAGGGAGATCACCGGGGAGCTGTTTTTT
cdr3_aa: CASSLGDREITGELFF
d_call: TRBD1
clone_size: NA
j_call: TRBJ2-2
v_call: TRBV5-1

cdr3_nt: TGTGCCAGCAGTCGTGACACCGGGGAGCTGTTTTTT
cdr3_aa: CASSRDTGELFF
d_call: NA
clone_size: few
j_call: TRBJ2-2
v_call: TRBV2

cdr3_nt: TGTGCCAGCTGCTTAAACGGACTAAATAATTCACCCCTCCACTTT
cdr3_aa: CASCLNGLNNSPLHF
d_call: NA
clone_size: NA
j_call: TRBJ1-6
v_call: TRBV18

cdr3_nt: TGCGCCAGCAGCCAGCGGACAGGGTTCACCGGGGAGCTGTTTTTT
cdr3_aa: CASSQRTGFTGELFF
d_call: TRBD1
clone_size: NA
j_call: TRBJ2-2
v_call: TRBV5-1

cdr3_nt: TGTGCCAGCAGTGCCGGACAGGGGCTCCCCAATGAGCAGTTCTTC
cdr3_aa: CASSAGQGLPNEQFF
d_call: TRBD1
clone_size: NA
j_call: TRBJ2-1
v_call: TRBV27

cdr3_nt: TGTGCCAGCAGCTTAGAGTATGCCCACGAGGATGGCTACACCTTC
cdr3_aa: CASSLEYAHEDGYTF
d_call: NA
clone_size: NA
j_call: TRBJ1-2
v_call: TRBV7-2

cdr3_nt: TGTGCCAGCAGACCAGGACAGGTTGAACTTCCTTTAGCCAAAAACATTCAGTACTTC
cdr3_aa: CASRPGQVELPLAKNIQYF
d_call: TRBD1
clone_size: NA
j_call: TRBJ2-4
v_call: TRBV14

cdr3_nt: TGTGCCAGCAGCCAAGAGAGACAGAGCTATGGCTACACCTTC
cdr3_aa: CASSQERQSYGYTF
d_call: NA
clone_size: NA
j_call: TRBJ1-2
v_call: TRBV4-2

cdr3_nt: TGTGCCAGCAGCTTAGAACAGGGCTTCAATGAGCAGTTCTTC
cdr3_aa: CASSLEQGFNEQFF
d_call: NA
clone_size: NA
j_call: TRBJ2-1
v_call: TRBV7-3

cdr3_nt: TGTGCCAGCAGCCGGGCAGGGGTAGGAAACACCATATATTTT
cdr3_aa: CASSRAGVGNTIYF
d_call: NA
clone_size: NA
j_call: TRBJ1-3
v_call: TRBV7-3